The clone carrying this T cell receptor (beta chain) was recorded at least ten times. TCRdb analysed the RT-PCR reads with MiXCR anew, one entry per CDR3 protein. The sample shows 650,000 to 800,000 distinct CDR3 sequences, approximately 15% of them seen only once. V was pared by 4 bases and J by 10 bases, with 6 bases of the junction left unmatched. The CDR3 covers 14 residues. Germline loops: CDR1 SGDLS, CDR2 YYNGEE. Sequencing input: memory CD4+ T cells from blood. The chain has TRBV9 and TRBJ1-6; 9 bases are a match to TRBD1. This receptor was identified in a female donor in good health, serving as a healthy control. The CDR3 nucleotides read TGTGCCAGCAGCACCGGGACAGGGCTATCACCCCTCCACTTT. Amino acid sequence: CASSTGTGLSPLHF.